This TCR beta chain comes out of a study of CD8+ T cells in alopecia areata. General study findings and limits: Persistence in scalp and blood during tofacitinib was observed for many expanded lesional clones. Lesional tissue from the scalp (especially in alopecia totalis/universalis) showed higher clonality than normal scalp. Tofacitinib significantly decreased scalp clonality and expanded CD8+ clones among top 100.

The CDR3 contains 15 residues. With 5 bases removed from V and 4 bases from J, the gap between germline ends came to 16 bases. Germline V gives CDR1 SEHNR, CDR2 FQNEAQ (reference sequence). This clone was detected a few times. What it recognizes is unknown. Noted treatment: oral pan-JAK inhibitor, 5-10 mg twice daily. From alopecia areata patients, lesional scalp punch biopsies and peripheral blood were collected. After isolation, RNA underwent reverse transcription to generate cDNA as the sequencing template. The data were produced by immunoSEQ multiplex PCR, yet TCRdb's version contains in-frame clones alone and is incomplete. The sample has 95,000 to 100,000 clones, about 60% seen once.

This receptor was obtained from a human donor with alopecia areata. The V gene is TRBV7-9, the J gene TRBJ2-3, with TRBD1 as a possible D gene (5 bases). The sequences come from CD8+ T cells sorted from blood, collected at approximately week 56, from a patient treated with tofacitinib. CDR3 DNA sequence: TGTGCCAGCAGCGAAACAAAAGCAGGGCCAGATACGCAGTATTTT. Translation: CASSETKAGPDTQYF. The full variable domain, in which reference TRBV7-9 and TRBJ2-3 provide the parts outside the CDR3, is DTGVSQNPRHKITKRGQNVTFRCDPISEHNRLYWYRQTLGQGPEFLTYFQNEAQLEKSRLLSDRFSAERPKGSFSTLEIQRTEQGDSAMYLCASSETKAGPDTQYFGPGTRLTVL.